This is a list of T cell receptor beta chains from one sample in a study of CD8 T cells in ankylosing spondylitis. TCRdb independently ran MiXCR on the 5' RACE reads; one entry per CDR3 protein. The sample shows around 340,000 distinct CDR3 sequences, over 12% of them seen only once. The material sequenced was blood, either unsorted or a sorted T cell fraction (not recorded which). These receptors all come from a male donor with ankylosing spondylitis or in good health (not recorded which). CDR3s include the opening cysteine and the closing phenylalanine or tryptophan. D genes are given only for firm matches. Size is omitted from some rows. Given values are once, few, many or a class for expanded clones.

CDR3	DNA	size	V	J	length	D
CSARTGVINSPLHF	TGCAGTGCTCGGACCGGGGTTATTAATTCACCCCTCCACTTT	NA	TRBV20-1	TRBJ1-6	14	NA
CASSFDGETGELFF	TGTGCCAGCAGTTTTGATGGGGAAACCGGGGAGCTGTTTTTT	many	TRBV12-3/TRBV12-4	TRBJ2-2	14	NA
CASSIGTSEADTQYF	TGCGCCAGCAGCATAGGGACTAGCGAAGCAGATACGCAGTATTTT	NA	TRBV5-1	TRBJ2-3	15	TRBD2
CASSHYSLAYNEQFF	TGCGCCAGCAGCCATTATTCGTTGGCGTACAATGAGCAGTTCTTC	few	TRBV4-1	TRBJ2-1	15	NA
CASSGRTVNEKLFF	TGTGCCAGCAGTGGGCGGACAGTAAATGAAAAACTGTTTTTT	few	TRBV6-2/TRBV6-3	TRBJ1-4	14	NA
CASSVAMRGEKPSTDTQYF	TGTGCCAGCAGCGTAGCGATGCGGGGGGAAAAGCCTAGCACAGATACGCAGTATTTT	few	TRBV9	TRBJ2-3	19	TRBD2
CASSQGSNTGELFF	TGCGCCAGCAGCCAGGGCTCGAACACCGGGGAGCTGTTTTTT	many	TRBV3-1	TRBJ2-2	14	NA
CASSDGQTDTQYF	TGCGCCAGCAGTGATGGACAGACAGATACGCAGTATTTT	NA	TRBV10-1	TRBJ2-3	13	NA
CSAQPGTDNSPLHF	TGCAGTGCTCAGCCCGGGACAGACAATTCACCCCTCCACTTT	few	TRBV20-1	TRBJ1-6	14	TRBD1
CSTEETYGYTF	TGCAGCACTGAGGAAACCTATGGCTACACCTTC	NA	TRBV29-1	TRBJ1-2	11	NA
CASPGMSSYNEQFF	TGTGCCAGCCCAGGGATGAGCTCCTACAATGAGCAGTTCTTC	few	TRBV7-6	TRBJ2-1	14	NA
CASSPRTGGSSSYNEQFF	TGTGCCAGCAGTCCGCGGACAGGGGGCTCAAGCTCCTACAATGAGCAGTTCTTC	NA	TRBV12-3/TRBV12-4	TRBJ2-1	18	TRBD1
CASSLRDRGMGEKLFF	TGTGCCAGCAGTTTGCGGGACAGGGGGATGGGTGAAAAACTGTTTTTT	few	TRBV12-3/TRBV12-4	TRBJ1-4	16	TRBD1
CASSQVTGAGEQFF	TGTGCCAGCAGCCAAGTAACAGGGGCGGGTGAGCAGTTCTTC	NA	TRBV3-1	TRBJ2-1	14	TRBD1
CASRMDRTPSTEAFF	TGTGCCAGCAGGATGGACAGAACCCCCTCCACTGAAGCTTTCTTT	NA	TRBV7-2	TRBJ1-1	15	NA
CASSSGVDSPLHF	TGTGCCAGCAGTTCCGGGGTTGATTCACCCCTCCACTTT	NA	TRBV27	TRBJ1-6	13	NA
CASSPLAAGNTIYF	TGTGCCAGCAGCCCTTTGGCTGCCGGAAACACCATATATTTT	few	TRBV7-9	TRBJ1-3	14	NA
CSATLLVAEQYF	TGCAGTGCTACCCTCCTCGTTGCCGAGCAGTACTTC	NA	TRBV20-1	TRBJ2-7	12	NA
CASRPGLAQSEQFF	TGCGCCAGCCGCCCGGGACTAGCACAAAGTGAGCAGTTCTTC	many	TRBV5-1	TRBJ2-1	14	TRBD2
CSVEQREEWETQYF	TGCAGCGTTGAGCAGCGGGAGGAGTGGGAGACCCAGTACTTC	few	TRBV29-1	TRBJ2-5	14	TRBD2
CASSLAGQGATEAFF	TGTGCCAGCAGTTTAGCGGGACAGGGAGCGACTGAAGCTTTCTTT	few	TRBV12-3/TRBV12-4	TRBJ1-1	15	TRBD1
CAWTPGLAGGYTGELFF	TGTGCCTGGACCCCCGGACTAGCGGGGGGGTACACCGGGGAGCTGTTTTTT	NA	TRBV30	TRBJ2-2	17	TRBD2
CASSEYSRFSEQFF	TGTGCCAGCAGTGAATATTCCAGATTCAGTGAGCAGTTCTTC	few	TRBV25-1	TRBJ2-1	14	NA
CASSASGTNQPQHF	TGTGCCAGCAGTGCTTCCGGGACCAATCAGCCCCAGCATTTT	NA	TRBV12-3/TRBV12-4	TRBJ1-5	14	NA
CASSLGEGGFQPQHF	TGTGCCAGCAGTTTGGGAGAGGGCGGCTTTCAGCCCCAGCATTTT	many	TRBV12-3/TRBV12-4	TRBJ1-5	15	NA
CASSLKAGGYEQFF	TGTGCCAGCAGCTTAAAAGCGGGCGGGTACGAGCAGTTCTTC	NA	TRBV3-1	TRBJ2-1	14	NA
CSATSSADTQYF	TGCAGTGCTACTAGCTCCGCAGATACGCAGTATTTT	few	TRBV20-1	TRBJ2-3	12	NA
CSVDLQGVRVNTEAFF	TGCAGCGTTGATCTTCAGGGGGTAAGGGTGAACACTGAAGCTTTCTTT	few	TRBV29-1	TRBJ1-1	16	TRBD1
CASSSLAGGLPGELFF	TGTGCCAGCAGCTCTTTAGCGGGAGGATTGCCCGGGGAGCTGTTTTTT	NA	TRBV7-9	TRBJ2-2	16	TRBD2
CASSYSGRQPQHF	TGTGCCAGCAGTTACTCGGGGAGGCAGCCCCAGCATTTT	NA	TRBV6-6	TRBJ1-5	13	NA
CASREIRAPGTGELFF	TGTGCCAGCAGAGAAATCCGGGCCCCAGGGACCGGGGAGCTGTTTTTT	many	TRBV12-3/TRBV12-4	TRBJ2-2	16	NA
CASSQEGSYNEQFF	TGCGCCAGCAGCCAAGAAGGGTCTTATAATGAGCAGTTCTTC	few	TRBV4-1	TRBJ2-1	14	NA
CASSRWDRGYEQYF	TGTGCCAGCAGCCGTTGGGACAGGGGCTACGAGCAGTACTTC	NA	TRBV5-5	TRBJ2-7	14	TRBD1
CASSLVLDRPYGYTF	TGTGCCAGCAGCTTAGTATTGGACAGACCCTATGGCTACACCTTC	NA	TRBV11-2	TRBJ1-2	15	NA
CASTRADTQYF	TGTGCCAGCACGAGGGCAGATACGCAGTATTTT	NA	TRBV7-2	TRBJ2-3	11	NA